This T cell receptor (beta chain) was recorded in a study of Graves' ophthalmopathy and Graves' hyperthyroidism. Overall study: Before any treatment was given, at initial diagnosis, peripheral blood was collected. Findings and limits, study-wide: Blood samples also showed most expanded thyroid clonotypes exceeding 0.001 frequency.

This clonotype was detected many times. The antigen is not known. CDR1 and CDR2 (germline): SGHTA, FQGNSA. The CDR3 sequence is 14 residues long. V was pared by 5 bases and J by 5 bases, with 8 bases of the junction left unmatched. No donor had other autoimmune disease, uncontrolled infection, pregnancy or lactation. The sequenced template was RNA, covering the TCR beta CDR3 region. First-round RT-PCR employed HTBI primers, with a second-round multiplex PCR after it. TCRdb processed the multiplex PCR reads anew with MiXCR; each CDR3 protein has one entry. The table includes about 620,000 distinct CDR3 sequences, about a fifth detected once.

The sequencing input was peripheral blood. The origin of this receptor is a woman under 30 with stable Graves' hyperthyroidism. Some clones in this sample may be carry-over from other donors' samples. The J gene is TRBJ2-5, the V gene TRBV7-2; 7 bases match TRBD1. CDR3 bases: TGTGCCAGCAGCCCCGACAGGGTGAAGGAGACCCAGTACTTC. It translates to CASSPDRVKETQYF.